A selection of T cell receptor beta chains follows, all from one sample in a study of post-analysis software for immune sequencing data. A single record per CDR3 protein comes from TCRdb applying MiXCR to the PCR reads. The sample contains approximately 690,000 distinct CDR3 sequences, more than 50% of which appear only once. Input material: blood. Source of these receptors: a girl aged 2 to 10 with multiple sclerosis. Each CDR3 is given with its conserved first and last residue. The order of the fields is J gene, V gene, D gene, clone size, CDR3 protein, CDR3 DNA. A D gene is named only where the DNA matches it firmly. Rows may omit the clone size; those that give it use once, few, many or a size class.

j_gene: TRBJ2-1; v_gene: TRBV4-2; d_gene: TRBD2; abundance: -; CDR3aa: CASGPGLAGANEQFF; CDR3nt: TGTGCCAGCGGCCCGGGACTAGCGGGGGCAAATGAGCAGTTCTTC
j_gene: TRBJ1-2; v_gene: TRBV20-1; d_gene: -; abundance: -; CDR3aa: CSARLDLGYTF; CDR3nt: TGCAGTGCTAGATTGGACCTCGGCTACACCTTC
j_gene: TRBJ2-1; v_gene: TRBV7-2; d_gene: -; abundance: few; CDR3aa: CASSLSTRSNEQFF; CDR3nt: TGTGCCAGCAGCTTATCCACTAGATCCAATGAGCAGTTCTTC
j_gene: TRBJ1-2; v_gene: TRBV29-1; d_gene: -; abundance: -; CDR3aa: CSVQARAEGGYTF; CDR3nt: TGCAGCGTTCAGGCCCGGGCTGAGGGGGGCTACACCTTC
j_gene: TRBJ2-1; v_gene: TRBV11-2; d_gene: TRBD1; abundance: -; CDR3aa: CASSPGTALNEQFF; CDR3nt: TGTGCCAGCAGCCCCGGGACAGCTTTAAATGAGCAGTTCTTC
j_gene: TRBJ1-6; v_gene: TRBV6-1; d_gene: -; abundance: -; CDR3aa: CASRGDRFYKPLHF; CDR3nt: TGTGCCAGCAGGGGAGACAGGTTCTACAAACCCCTCCACTTT
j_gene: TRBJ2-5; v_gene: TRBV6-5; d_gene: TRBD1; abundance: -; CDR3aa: CASSYFAGTGGRETQYF; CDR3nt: TGTGCCAGCAGTTATTTTGCCGGGACAGGGGGACGAGAGACCCAGTACTTC
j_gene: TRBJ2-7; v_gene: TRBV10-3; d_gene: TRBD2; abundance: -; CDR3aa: CAIRGTSGNYEQYF; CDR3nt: TGTGCCATCAGAGGGACTAGCGGGAACTACGAGCAGTACTTC
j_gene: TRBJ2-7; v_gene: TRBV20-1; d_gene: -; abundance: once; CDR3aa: CSVTPRGYTSEQYF; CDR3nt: TGCAGTGTGACCCCTAGAGGGTACACCTCCGAGCAGTACTTC
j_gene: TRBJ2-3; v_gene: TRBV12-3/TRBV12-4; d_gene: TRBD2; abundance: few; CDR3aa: CASSSEREPTDTQYF; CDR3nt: TGTGCCAGCAGTTCCGAGCGGGAACCCACAGATACGCAGTATTTT
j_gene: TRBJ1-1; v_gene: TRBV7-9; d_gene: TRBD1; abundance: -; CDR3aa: CASSLVSGQEPNEAFF; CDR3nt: TGTGCCAGCAGCTTGGTGTCGGGACAGGAGCCTAATGAAGCTTTCTTT
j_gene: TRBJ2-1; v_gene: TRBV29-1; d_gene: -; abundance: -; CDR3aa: CSVEDQLGQSQFF; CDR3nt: TGCAGCGTTGAAGACCAACTCGGACAGAGCCAGTTCTTC
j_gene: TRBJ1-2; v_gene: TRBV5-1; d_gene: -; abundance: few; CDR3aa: CASSLAPQANLYGYTF; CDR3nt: TGCGCCAGCAGCTTGGCCCCTCAGGCCAACCTTTATGGCTACACCTTC
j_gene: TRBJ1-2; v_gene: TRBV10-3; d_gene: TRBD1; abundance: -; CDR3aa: CAISVEGARGYTF; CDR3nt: TGTGCCATCAGTGTTGAGGGGGCGAGGGGCTACACCTTC
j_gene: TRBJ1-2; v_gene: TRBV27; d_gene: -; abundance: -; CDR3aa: CASSLTGQDYGYTF; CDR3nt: TGTGCCAGCAGTTTAACAGGGCAGGACTATGGCTACACCTTC
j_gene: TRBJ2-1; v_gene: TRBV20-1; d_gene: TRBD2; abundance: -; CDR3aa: CSAAGGRATSYNEQFF; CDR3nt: TGCAGTGCGGCGGGGGGTAGGGCGACTTCCTACAATGAGCAGTTCTTC
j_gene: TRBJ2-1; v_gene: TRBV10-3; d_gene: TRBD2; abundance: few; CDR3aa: CAVVGDYDEQFF; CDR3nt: TGTGCCGTCGTCGGGGACTACGATGAGCAGTTCTTC
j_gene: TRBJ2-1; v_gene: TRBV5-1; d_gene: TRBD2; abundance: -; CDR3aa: CASSLGLAEFNEQFF; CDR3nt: TGCGCCAGCAGCTTGGGGCTAGCGGAATTCAATGAGCAGTTCTTC
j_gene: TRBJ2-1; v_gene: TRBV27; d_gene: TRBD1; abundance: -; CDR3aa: CASSLWTGVNEQFF; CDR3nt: TGTGCCAGCAGTTTATGGACAGGGGTTAATGAGCAGTTCTTC
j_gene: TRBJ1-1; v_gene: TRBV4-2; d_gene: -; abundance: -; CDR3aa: CASSHLKAEGTEAFF; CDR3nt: TGTGCCAGCAGCCACCTGAAGGCAGAAGGCACTGAAGCTTTCTTT
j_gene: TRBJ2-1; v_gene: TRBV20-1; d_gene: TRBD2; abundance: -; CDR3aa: CSARSAGSGTYEQFF; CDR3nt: TGCAGTGCTAGATCGGCTGGTAGCGGGACCTACGAGCAGTTCTTC
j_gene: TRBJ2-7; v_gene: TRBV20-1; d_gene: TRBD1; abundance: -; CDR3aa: CSARGSTGAVSYEQYF; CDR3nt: TGCAGTGCTAGAGGATCGACAGGGGCGGTCTCCTACGAGCAGTACTTC
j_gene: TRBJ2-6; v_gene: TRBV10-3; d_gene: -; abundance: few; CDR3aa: CAISEGDSGANVLTF; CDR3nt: TGTGCCATCAGTGAAGGGGACTCTGGGGCCAACGTCCTGACTTTC
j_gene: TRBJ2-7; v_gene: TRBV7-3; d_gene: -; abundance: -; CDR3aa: CASSPGGTVPHEQYF; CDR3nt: TGTGCCAGCAGCCCCGGCGGCACGGTCCCCCACGAGCAGTACTTC
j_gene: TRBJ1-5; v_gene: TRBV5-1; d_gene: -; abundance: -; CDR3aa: CASSLAVDQPQHF; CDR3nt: TGCGCCAGCAGCTTAGCAGTGGATCAGCCCCAGCATTTT
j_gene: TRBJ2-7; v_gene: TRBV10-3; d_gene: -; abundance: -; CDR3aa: CAISEGQSGGIWVYEQYF; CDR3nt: TGTGCCATCAGTGAGGGACAGTCGGGGGGTATCTGGGTATACGAGCAGTACTTC
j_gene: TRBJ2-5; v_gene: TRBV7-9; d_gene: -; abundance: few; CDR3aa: CASSPRPETQYF; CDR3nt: TGTGCCAGCAGCCCCAGGCCCGAGACCCAGTACTTC
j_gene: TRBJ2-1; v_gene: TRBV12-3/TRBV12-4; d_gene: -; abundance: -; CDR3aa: CASRPDVTGNNEQFF; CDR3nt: TGTGCCAGCAGGCCCGACGTAACGGGGAACAATGAGCAGTTCTTC
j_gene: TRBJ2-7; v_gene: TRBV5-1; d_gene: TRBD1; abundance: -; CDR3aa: CASSREGETGWTYEQYF; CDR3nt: TGCGCCAGCAGCCGAGAGGGAGAGACAGGGTGGACCTACGAGCAGTACTTC
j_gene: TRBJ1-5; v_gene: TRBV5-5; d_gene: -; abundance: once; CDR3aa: CASSSGRGYQPQHF; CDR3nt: TGTGCCAGCAGCTCGGGAAGGGGTTATCAGCCCCAGCATTTT
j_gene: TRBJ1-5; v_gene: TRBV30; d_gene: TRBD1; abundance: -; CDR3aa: CAWSLRQGGQPQHF; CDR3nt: TGTGCCTGGAGCCTCCGACAGGGCGGGCAGCCCCAGCATTTT
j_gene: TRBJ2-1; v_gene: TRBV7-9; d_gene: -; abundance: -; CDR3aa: CASSLKGQTGNEQFF; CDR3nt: TGTGCCAGCAGCTTAAAGGGCCAAACGGGCAATGAGCAGTTCTTC
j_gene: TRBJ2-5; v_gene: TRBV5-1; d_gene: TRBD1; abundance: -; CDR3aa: CASSLGDRGGEQYF; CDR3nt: TGCGCCAGCAGCTTGGGGGACAGGGGGGGTGAGCAGTACTTC
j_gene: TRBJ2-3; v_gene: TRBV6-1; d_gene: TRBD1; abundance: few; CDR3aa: CASSGGQGADTQYF; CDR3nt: TGTGCCAGCAGTGGCGGACAGGGTGCAGATACGCAGTATTTT
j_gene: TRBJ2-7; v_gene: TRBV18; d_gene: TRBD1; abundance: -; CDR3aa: CASSPNRDSYEQYF; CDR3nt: TGTGCCAGCTCACCAAACCGGGACAGTTACGAGCAGTACTTC
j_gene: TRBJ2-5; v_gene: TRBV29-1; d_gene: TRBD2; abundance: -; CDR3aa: CSVSKGSRGGWQETQYF; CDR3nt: TGCAGCGTTTCGAAAGGGTCCCGGGGGGGTTGGCAAGAGACCCAGTACTTC
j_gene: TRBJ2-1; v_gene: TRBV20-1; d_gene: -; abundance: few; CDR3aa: CSGGKTSFSYNEQFF; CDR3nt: TGCAGTGGAGGCAAGACTTCGTTCTCCTACAATGAGCAGTTCTTC
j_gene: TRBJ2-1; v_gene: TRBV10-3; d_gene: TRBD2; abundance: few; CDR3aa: CAISESSAGVGEQFF; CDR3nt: TGTGCCATCAGTGAGTCTTCGGCGGGAGTGGGTGAGCAGTTCTTC
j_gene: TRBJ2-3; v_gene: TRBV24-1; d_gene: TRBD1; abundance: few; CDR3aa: CATSDGQGVTDTQYF; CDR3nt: TGTGCCACCAGTGATGGACAGGGAGTAACAGATACGCAGTATTTT
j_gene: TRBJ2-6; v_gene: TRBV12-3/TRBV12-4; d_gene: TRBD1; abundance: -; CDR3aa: CASSRRQGASPGANVLTF; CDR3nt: TGTGCCAGCAGCCGACGACAGGGGGCCTCTCCTGGGGCCAACGTCCTGACTTTC
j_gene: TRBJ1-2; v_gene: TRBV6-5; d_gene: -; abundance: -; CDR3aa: CASSRDGYYGYTF; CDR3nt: TGTGCCAGCAGCAGGGACGGATACTATGGCTACACCTTC
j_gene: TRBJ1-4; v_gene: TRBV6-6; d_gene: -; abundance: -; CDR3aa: CASSWGPEENEKLFF; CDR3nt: TGTGCCAGCAGTTGGGGACCGGAAGAAAATGAAAAACTGTTTTTT
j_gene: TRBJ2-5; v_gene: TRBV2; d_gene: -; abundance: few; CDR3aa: CASRGYQETQYF; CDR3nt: TGTGCCAGCCGGGGGTACCAAGAGACCCAGTACTTC
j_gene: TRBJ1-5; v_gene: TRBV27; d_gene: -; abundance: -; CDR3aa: CASSPLGGGEPQHF; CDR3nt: TGTGCCAGCAGTCCTTTGGGAGGTGGGGAGCCCCAGCATTTT
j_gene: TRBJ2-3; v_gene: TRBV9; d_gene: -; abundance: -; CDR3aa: CASSPDPSDTQYF; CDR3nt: TGTGCCAGCAGCCCAGACCCCTCGGATACGCAGTATTTT
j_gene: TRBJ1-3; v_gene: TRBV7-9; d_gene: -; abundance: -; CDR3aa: CASDILVEQPGNTIYF; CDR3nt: TGTGCCAGCGACATTCTAGTAGAACAACCCGGAAACACCATATATTTT
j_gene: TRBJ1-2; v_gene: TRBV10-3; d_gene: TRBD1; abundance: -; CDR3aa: CAISPDRGNGYTF; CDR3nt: TGTGCCATCAGCCCCGACAGGGGGAATGGCTACACCTTC
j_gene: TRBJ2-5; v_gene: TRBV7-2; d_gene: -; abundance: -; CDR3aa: CASSLAGGLAQETQYF; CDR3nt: TGTGCCAGCAGCTTAGCGGGGGGGCTCGCCCAAGAGACCCAGTACTTC